The 5 T cell receptor beta chains below come from one sample, sequenced in a study of blood T cell repertoires in COVID-19. Libraries were prepared by immunoSEQ multiplex PCR; TCRdb keeps only in-frame clonotypes and omits some of them. The sample has about 260,000 clones, about 87% seen once. The specimen was peripheral blood. Receptors were obtained from a woman between 35 and 50 years old with acute or convalescent COVID-19.

The chain joins TRBV5-1 to TRBJ1-1; D remains unclear. The CDR3 has 13 amino acids. The V gene's germline CDR1 is SGHRS and CDR2 YFSETQ. The V and J ends lost 2 bases and 5 bases respectively, with 10 bases between them. The CDR3 nucleotides read TGCGCCAGCAGCTTTCGGGGAGGTACTGAAGCTTTCTTT. Its translation: CASSFRGGTEAFF.

The chain couples TRBV19 to TRBJ1-2; TRBD1 matches 8 bases. The CDR3 runs to 16 residues. V lost 4 bases, J lost 0 bases, and 7 bases stayed unmatched. Germline CDR1 reads LNHDA; CDR2 reads SQIVND (reference sequence). The CDR3: CASSSLGQGPNYGYTF. Here the CDR3 DNA reads TGTGCCAGTAGTAGCCTCGGACAGGGACCTAACTATGGCTACACCTTC.

This rearrangement joins TRBV5-1 to TRBJ1-4, with 8 positions matching TRBD1. The CDR3 consists of 19 residues. The J segment lost 7 bases and the V segment lost 0 bases, leaving 17 bases of the junction unmatched. CDR1 and CDR2 (germline): SGHRS, YFSETQ. CDR3 coding DNA: TGCGCCAGCAGCTTGGCCGCGGCAGGGGGCAATACGAGGGCTGAAAAACTGTTTTTT. It yields the protein CASSLAAAGGNTRAEKLFF.

V and J are TRBV12-5 and TRBJ2-7; D might be TRBD1 (6 bases). Trimming took off 3 bases at V and 4 bases at J, with 16 bases between the two ends. The germline V gene has CDR1 LGHNT and CDR2 FRNRAP. This CDR3 has 15 residues. In nucleotides, the CDR3 is TGTGCTAGTGGTTTAGAACCAACAGGGATTTACGAGCAGTACGTC. Its protein product is CASGLEPTGIYEQYV.

This clone was recorded only once. The genes are TRBV7-2 and TRBJ2-1; D not resolved. The V gene's germline CDR1 is SGHTA and CDR2 FQGNSA. This CDR3 contains 13 residues. Trimming pared 3 bases from V and 7 bases from J, leaving 10 bases between. Here the CDR3 reads CASSFGSINEQFF. DNA of the CDR3: TGTGCCAGCAGCTTCGGTAGTATAAATGAGCAGTTCTTC. The full variable domain, rest sourced from reference TRBV7-2 and TRBJ2-1, is GAGVSQSPSNKVTEKGKDVELRCDPISGHTALYWYRQSLGQGLEFLIYFQGNSAPDKSGLPSDRFSAERTGGSVSTLTIQRTQQEDSAVYLCASSFGSINEQFFGPGTRLTVL.